The TCR beta chain under discussion was sequenced for a study of blood T cell repertoires in COVID-19. Study-level information: Collection of acute and convalescent COVID-19 samples took place in the United States, Italy and Spain.

Followed over time, Seattle patients had been enrolled while infection was active. Original processing notes: Amplification of reference gene primers was used by the study to estimate nucleated cell counts. Produced via immunoSEQ multiplex PCR; TCRdb's table is partial and in-frame only. V, J and clone size derive from that table, while D and trimming were established from the DNA sequence. The repertoire holds 250,000 to 350,000 clones, with approximately 85% as singletons. CDR1 and CDR2 from the germline V gene are MDHEN and SYDVKM. This CDR3 region has 18 residues. The V gene end was trimmed by 1 base and the J gene end by 5 bases; junction bases not matched to a gene: 14. This clone was picked up one time.

The chain employs TRBV28 and TRBJ2-3; 8 bases fit TRBD2. Sequencing used peripheral blood. The receptor was isolated from a human donor with COVID-19, enrolled during active disease. The donor label of this sample is uncertain. In DNA, the CDR3 is TGTGCCAGCAGTTTATTTGATACCGGACTAGCTGGTTTAGATACGCAGTATTTT. This translates into CASSLFDTGLAGLDTQYF.